The 11 T cell receptor beta chains given below trace back to one sample, sequenced in a study of spatial heterogeneity in lung cancer. TCRdb itself ran the 5' RACE reads through MiXCR, one entry per CDR3 protein. The sample has 25,000 to 30,000 distinct CDR3 sequences; 4.5% to 7.5% are singletons. This sample's time point: blood at routine non-recurrence follow-up after resection. Unsorted whole RNA samples from tumor, nontumor lung or frozen PBMC were sequenced. The source was PBMCs, collected at follow-up. These receptors were taken from a male donor with early-stage non-small cell lung cancer.

This clonotype is medium-sized. The J gene is TRBJ2-1, the V gene TRBV6-2 or TRBV6-3; unclear D gene. Germline V CDR1 and CDR2: MNHEY, SVGEGT. V was clipped by 6 bases and J by 6 bases, with 12 bases between them. The CDR3 is 13 residues long. This CDR3 is CASSLALRNEQFF. Here the CDR3 DNA reads TGTGCCAGCAGCCTCGCTCTCCGCAATGAGCAGTTCTTC.

V usage is TRBV24-1 and J usage is TRBJ2-2; tentatively, D is TRBD1 (6 bases). The germline V gene has CDR1 KGHDR and CDR2 SFDVKD. Between the trimmed V and J ends, which lost 3 bases and 7 bases, there was a span of 11 bases. The CDR3 totals 14 residues. The CDR3 is CATSDAQGFGELFF. The CDR3, as DNA: TGTGCCACCAGTGATGCTCAGGGGTTCGGGGAGCTGTTTTTT.

There are a few counts of this clonotype. The rearrangement uses TRBV5-5 and TRBJ1-5; 8 bases align to TRBD1. The CDR3 length is 17 residues. The germline V gene encodes CDR1 SGHKS and CDR2 YYEKEE (reference sequence). The J segment lost 6 bases and the V segment lost 4 bases, leaving 15 bases of the junction unmatched. The CDR3 here is CASSQVAGTGASQPQHF. In DNA, the CDR3 is TGTGCCAGCAGCCAAGTGGCCGGGACAGGTGCAAGTCAGCCCCAGCATTTT.

The rearrangement uses TRBV7-8 and TRBJ2-7, with D hard to call. V was pared by 0 bases and J by 2 bases, with 5 bases between. The germline V gene has CDR1 SGHVS and CDR2 FQNEAQ. The CDR3 is 13 amino acids. The CDR3 loop is CASSLAGTYEQYV. The CDR3 DNA reads as TGTGCCAGCAGCTTAGCGGGGACCTACGAGCAGTACGTC.

This clonotype was found many times. This chain uses TRBV6-5 with TRBJ2-4; D is possibly TRBD2 (5 bases). This CDR3 spans 15 amino acids. CDR1 is MNHEY, CDR2 SVGAGI, per germline. Trimming stripped 5 bases from V and 2 bases from J, with 13 bases between. This CDR3 is CASSASSGTKNIQYF. CDR3 DNA: TGTGCCAGCAGTGCCTCAAGCGGAACCAAAAACATTCAGTACTTC.

This clonotype occurred many times. This chain uses TRBV5-1 with TRBJ2-6; D remains unclear. The V end was cut by 2 bases, the J end by 4 bases, with 10 bases between. The CDR3 loop spans 15 amino acids. The germline CDR1 and CDR2 sequences are SGHRS and YFSETQ. The CDR3 loop is CASSFGDSGANVLTF. CDR3 bases: TGCGCCAGCAGCTTTGGGGATTCAGGGGCCAACGTCCTGACTTTC.

By sample fraction, this clonotype is medium-sized. This chain uses TRBV10-3 with TRBJ2-2, with D possibly TRBD2 on 6 matching bases. The CDR3 is 14 amino acids. In germline, CDR1 is ENHRY, CDR2 SYGVKD. Trimming took 8 bases from V and 6 from J, leaving 16 bases between them. CDR3 residues: CAIGRPSDSGELFF. The CDR3 DNA sequence: TGTGCCATCGGCCGACCTAGCGACTCCGGGGAGCTGTTTTTT.

This chain uses TRBV7-3 with TRBJ2-5; the D is unclear. Germline loops: CDR1 SGHTA, CDR2 FQGTGA. Trimming removed 1 base at V and 1 base at J, with 7 bases between. The CDR3 has 14 residues. Here the CDR3 DNA reads TGTGCCAGCAGCTTAAGTGCTAGCCAAGAGACCCAGTACTTC. This sequence encodes CASSLSASQETQYF.

This clonotype has at least ten counts. The chain links TRBV20-1 to TRBJ2-3; TRBD1 is a possible D gene (6 bases). Germline CDR1 DFQATT, CDR2 SNEGSKA (reference sequence). CDR3 length: 15 residues. V shed 3 bases and J shed 0 bases, with 13 bases lying between them. CDR3 in DNA: TGCAGTGCTAGGCCTCAGGGGACCAGCACAGATACGCAGTATTTT. It is translated as CSARPQGTSTDTQYF.

This clonotype was picked up many times. CDR3 amino acids: CASSSTGLAGKNEQFF. The CDR3 DNA reads TGTGCCAGTAGTAGCACGGGACTAGCGGGTAAGAATGAGCAGTTCTTC. The chain combines TRBV19 with TRBJ2-1; TRBD2 matches at 12 bases. There are 16 residues in the CDR3. Germline V gene sequence: CDR1 LNHDA, CDR2 SQIVND (reference sequence). The trim removed 4 bases at V and 7 bases at J, leaving 8 bases unmatched.

Within the sample, this clonotype is medium-sized. The chain uses TRBV7-9 and TRBJ2-1; 16 nucleotides match TRBD2. Per germline, CDR1 SEHNR and CDR2 FQNEAQ (reference sequence). The length of the CDR3 is 19 residues. J was trimmed by 5 bases and V by 5 bases; bases with no gene match: 12. CDR3 protein: CASSLLGTSGRAADNEQFF. The DNA of the CDR3 is TGTGCCAGCAGCCTCTTGGGGACTAGCGGGAGGGCCGCAGACAATGAGCAGTTCTTC.